These T cell receptor beta chains were read from a single sample in a study of shared clonotypes between healthy human individuals. Libraries were prepared by immunoSEQ multiplex PCR; TCRdb keeps only in-frame clonotypes and omits some of them. The table has hundreds of thousands of clones, nearly 95% seen once. Sequenced sample: naive CD8+ T cells sorted from blood. The receptor source for this set is a man aged 25 to 40 in good health. CDR3s include the opening cysteine and the closing phenylalanine or tryptophan. Each record gives: D gene, J gene, V gene, clone size, CDR3 DNA, CDR3 protein. A D gene is named only where the DNA matches it firmly. The size field is filled for only some rows; it gives once, few, many or a size class.

. | TRBJ2-3 | TRBV7-9 | . | TGTGCCAGCAGCTTAACAATCACAGATACGCAGTATTTT | CASSLTITDTQYF
. | TRBJ2-1 | TRBV7-3 | . | TGTGCCAGCAGCCTCATAGCGGCTTCCTACAATGAGCAGTTCTTC | CASSLIAASYNEQFF
TRBD2 | TRBJ2-3 | TRBV25-1 | . | TGTGCCAGCAGTGGTCCCGGGACTAGCGGGCTTACGCAGTATTTT | CASSGPGTSGLTQYF
. | TRBJ1-3 | TRBV4-3 | . | TGCGCCAGCAGCCAAGAGGTCTTACTCTCTGGAAACACCATATATTTT | CASSQEVLLSGNTIYF
. | TRBJ2-7 | TRBV27 | . | TGTGCCAGCAGATCCTACTACGAGTTCGAGCAGTACTTC | CASRSYYEFEQYF
. | TRBJ1-2 | TRBV9 | . | TGTGCCAGCAGCGTAGCTACGGACGGCTACACCTTC | CASSVATDGYTF
TRBD2 | TRBJ2-1 | TRBV7-8 | . | TGTGCCAGCGGCCGTCGCGGGAGGGCCGCAGGGCCAGATGGTCAGTTCTTC | CASGRRGRAAGPDGQFF
TRBD2 | TRBJ2-7 | TRBV10-2 | . | TGCGCCAGCAGTGATAGGGCTAGCGGGACAAGGGAGCAGTACTTC | CASSDRASGTREQYF
. | TRBJ1-2 | TRBV4-3 | . | TGCGCCAGCAGCCAAGTGTCCCCAGGGGACTATGGCTACACCTTC | CASSQVSPGDYGYTF
TRBD2 | TRBJ2-5 | TRBV9 | . | TGTGCCAGCAGCTTTAGCGGGTTACAAGAGACCCAGTACTTC | CASSFSGLQETQYF
TRBD2 | TRBJ2-5 | TRBV29-1 | . | TGCAGCGTTGAGCTAGCGGGACGACAAGAGACCCAGTACTTC | CSVELAGRQETQYF
. | TRBJ2-1 | TRBV5-5 | . | TGTGCCAGCAGCCCCACCCCAGCTGCAGCCTCCTACAATGAGCAGTTCTTC | CASSPTPAAASYNEQFF
. | TRBJ2-7 | TRBV27 | . | . | CASSSSGYEQYF
. | TRBJ2-3 | TRBV12-2 | . | TGTGCAAGTCGCTCAATGGGTCGGACTTACACAGATACGCAGTATTTT | CASRSMGRTYTDTQYF
TRBD2 | TRBJ2-7 | TRBV5-1 | once | TGCGCCAGCAGCCCGACAGGACTAGCGGGAGGGGAGCAGTACTTC | CASSPTGLAGGEQYF
. | TRBJ2-2 | TRBV4-1 | . | TGCGCCAGCAGCCAAGAAGGGAGTTACGACACCGGGGAGCTGTTTTTT | CASSQEGSYDTGELFF